The text below deals with one T cell receptor beta chain. The antigen it binds to is not known. Base qualities are not provided; no much larger clone lies one nucleotide away. The data are from a study of T cell changes during pregnancy in multiple sclerosis (dated by TCRdb to about 2019). The study in broad terms: The study looked at changes in the T cell repertoire across pregnancy in women with multiple sclerosis.

Via the germline V gene, CDR1 is MNHEY and CDR2 SVGAGI. The junction carries 10 bases between V and J, which are trimmed by 4 bases and 3 bases respectively. Its CDR3 holds 14 amino acids, cysteine through phenylalanine. The sequence is cut down to CDR3 DNA, 42 bases in frame from base 1. The receptor library was made with the immunoSEQ multiplex PCR assay. Not all clones reach the TCRdb copy of this immuneACCESS table, which keeps in-frame sequences only. Checked studies attribute under half of the gap to unresolved V genes and leave the rest unexplained. The sample table shows 50,000 to 65,000 clones, and roughly 90% are seen once. The ten biggest clones cover 1.5% to 2% of the sample.

The chain joins TRBV6-5 to TRBJ1-3; the D region possibly corresponds to TRBD1 (5 bases align). The TCR sequence derives from a female donor with multiple sclerosis, enrolled in a pregnancy study. The starting material was peripheral blood, obtained in the first trimester of pregnancy. The DNA sequence reads TGTGCCAGCAGTTCCGGGGGAAATGGAAACACCATATATTTT. Translated, this is CASSSGGNGNTIYF.